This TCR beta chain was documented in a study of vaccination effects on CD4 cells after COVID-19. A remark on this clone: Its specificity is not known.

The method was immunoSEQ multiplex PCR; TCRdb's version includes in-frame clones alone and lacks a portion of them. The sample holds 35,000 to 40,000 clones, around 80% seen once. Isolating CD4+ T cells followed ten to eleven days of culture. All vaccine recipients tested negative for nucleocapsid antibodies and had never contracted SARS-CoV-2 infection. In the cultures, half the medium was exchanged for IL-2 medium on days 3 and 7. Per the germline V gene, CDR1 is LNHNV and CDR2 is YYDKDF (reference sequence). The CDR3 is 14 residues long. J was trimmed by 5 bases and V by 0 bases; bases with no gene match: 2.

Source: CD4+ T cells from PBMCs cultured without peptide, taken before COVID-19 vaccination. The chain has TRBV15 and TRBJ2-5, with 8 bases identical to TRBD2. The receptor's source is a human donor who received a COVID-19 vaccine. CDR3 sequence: CATSRDSGGETQYF. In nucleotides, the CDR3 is TGTGCCACCAGCAGAGATTCGGGGGGGGAGACCCAGTACTTC.